This TCR beta chain appears in the sequencing data of a study of blood T cell repertoires in COVID-19. Clones were read by immunoSEQ multiplex PCR, and TCRdb kept only the in-frame ones, dropping some. The sample holds roughly 100,000 clones, 81% seen once. The CDR3 has 16 residues. Trimming at V came to 1 base and at J to 4 bases, leaving 10 bases not matched to a gene. Germline values: CDR1 SGHRS, CDR2 YFSETQ. V is TRBV5-1 and J is TRBJ1-1; 7 nucleotides match TRBD1. This receptor was taken from a man older than 75 with acute or convalescent COVID-19. The sequenced sample was peripheral blood. The CDR3, as DNA: TGCGCCAGCAGCTTGCGGACAGGTCCGTTGGTCACTGAAGCTTTCTTT. Translated, it gives CASSLRTGPLVTEAFF.